The 5 T cell receptor beta chains in this list originate from one sample, sequenced in a study of shared clonotypes between healthy human individuals. Profiling relied on immunoSEQ multiplex PCR, and the TCRdb table lists in-frame clones only, not all of them. The sample shows some 1.5 million clones, around 97% of them seen only once. What was sequenced was naive CD4+ T cells sorted from blood. Sample subset: CD45RA+ positively selected. All receptors come from a man between 25 and 39 years old in good health.

The chain recombines TRBV5-6 with TRBJ2-2; TRBD2 aligns across 9 bases. The CDR3 runs 16 residues. The V gene's germline CDR1 is SGHDT and CDR2 YYEEEE. The J segment lost 5 bases and the V segment lost 4 bases, leaving 9 bases of the junction unmatched. The CDR3 sequence is CASSPTLAGYTGELFF. The CDR3 DNA sequence: TGTGCCAGCAGCCCTACACTAGCGGGCTATACCGGGGAGCTGTTTTTT.

The chain has TRBV12-5 and TRBJ2-1; 8 bases are a match to TRBD2. V lost 0 bases and J lost 4; bases outside the gene matches: 17. This CDR3 has 20 amino acids. Germline CDR1 reads LGHNT; CDR2 reads FRNRAP. The CDR3 here is CASGLVREGALGEIYNEQFF. The CDR3, as DNA: TGTGCTAGTGGTTTGGTACGGGAGGGCGCCCTGGGGGAGATATACAATGAGCAGTTCTTC.

In DNA, the CDR3 is TGTGCCAGCAGCTTTGCGGGAGGGCCACATGAGCAGTTCTTC. This sequence encodes CASSFAGGPHEQFF. The chain employs TRBV5-4 and TRBJ2-1; 9 nucleotides agree with TRBD2. V was clipped by 2 bases and J by 8 bases; unmatched bases: 5. The CDR3 extends over 14 amino acids. Per the germline V gene, CDR1 is SGHNT and CDR2 is YYREEE (reference sequence).

This clone occurred a few times. V and J are TRBV9 and TRBJ2-7, with D tentatively TRBD2 (6 bases). The V end was cut by 1 base, the J end by 1 base, with 9 bases between. This CDR3 is built from 14 residues. Per germline, CDR1 SGDLS and CDR2 YYNGEE. The CDR3 region is CASSVIAASYEQYF. The CDR3, as DNA: TGTGCCAGCAGCGTAATAGCGGCTTCCTACGAGCAGTACTTC.

This chain connects TRBV7-9 to TRBJ1-4; D is unclear. The CDR3 is made up of 14 amino acids. The V gene lost 0 bases and the J gene lost 4 bases, with 6 bases spanning the gap. Germline V CDR1 and CDR2: SEHNR, FQNEAQ (reference sequence). This CDR3 is CASSLAGDNEKLFF. The CDR3 DNA reads as TGTGCCAGCAGCTTAGCCGGGGATAATGAAAAACTGTTTTTT.